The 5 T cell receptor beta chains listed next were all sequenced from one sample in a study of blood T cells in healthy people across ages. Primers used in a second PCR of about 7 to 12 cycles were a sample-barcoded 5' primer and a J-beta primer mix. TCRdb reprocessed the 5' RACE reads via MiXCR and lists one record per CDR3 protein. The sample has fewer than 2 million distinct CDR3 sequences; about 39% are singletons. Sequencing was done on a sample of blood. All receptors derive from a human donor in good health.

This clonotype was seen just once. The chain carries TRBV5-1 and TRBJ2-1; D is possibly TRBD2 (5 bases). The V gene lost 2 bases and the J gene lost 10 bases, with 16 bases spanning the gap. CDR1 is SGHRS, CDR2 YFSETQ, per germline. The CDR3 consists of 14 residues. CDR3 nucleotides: TGCGCCAGCAGCTTCGCGGGCCAAGACATGGAGCAGTTCTTC. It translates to CASSFAGQDMEQFF.

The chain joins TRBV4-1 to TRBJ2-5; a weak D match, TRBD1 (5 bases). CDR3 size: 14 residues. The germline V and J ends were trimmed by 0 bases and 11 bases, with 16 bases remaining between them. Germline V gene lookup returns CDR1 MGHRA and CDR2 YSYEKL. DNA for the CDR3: TGCGCCAGCAGCCAAGATCCGACAGCTCTGGGGCAGTACTTC. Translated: CASSQDPTALGQYF.

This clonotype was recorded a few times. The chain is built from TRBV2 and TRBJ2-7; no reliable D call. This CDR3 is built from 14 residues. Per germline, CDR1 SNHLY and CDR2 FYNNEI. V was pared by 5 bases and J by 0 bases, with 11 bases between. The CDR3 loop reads CASSSTTSSYEQYF. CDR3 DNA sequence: TGTGCCAGCAGTTCCACTACGAGCTCCTACGAGCAGTACTTC.

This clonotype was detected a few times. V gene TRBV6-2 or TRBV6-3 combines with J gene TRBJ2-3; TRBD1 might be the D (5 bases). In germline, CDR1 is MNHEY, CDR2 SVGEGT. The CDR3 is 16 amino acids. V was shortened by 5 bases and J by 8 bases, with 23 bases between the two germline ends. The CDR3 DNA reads TGTGCCAGCAGTCCCTGGACACCTGCTGACAGAGGTACGCAGTATTTT. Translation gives CASSPWTPADRGTQYF.

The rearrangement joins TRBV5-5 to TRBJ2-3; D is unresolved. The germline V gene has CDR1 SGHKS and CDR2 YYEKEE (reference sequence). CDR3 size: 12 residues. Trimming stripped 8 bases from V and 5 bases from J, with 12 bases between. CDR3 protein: CASEEWIDTQYF. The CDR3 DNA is TGTGCCAGTGAGGAGTGGATAGATACGCAGTATTTT.